The text below deals with one T cell receptor beta chain. The target antigen is unknown. The data stem from a study of shared clonotypes between healthy human individuals. The repertoire was sequenced with immunoSEQ multiplex PCR; TCRdb's copy has only in-frame clones and lacks some. The data contain a few million clones, approximately 96% of them seen just once; the ten biggest clones take up 0.13%. Whole-study findings and limits: The sole specimen, blood, was sampled, and tissue repertoires likely differ.

The germline V gene encodes CDR1 SEHNR and CDR2 FQNEAQ (reference sequence). CDR3 length: 14 residues. The junction had 4 bases not matched to a gene; V was cut back by 4 bases and J by 5 bases. The sequencing input was naive CD4+ T cells sorted from blood. Subset in this sample: CD45RA+ positively selected. The source is a man younger than 30 in good health. The rearrangement joins TRBV7-9 to TRBJ2-2; 7 positions match TRBD1. Written as DNA, the CDR3 is TGTGCCAGCAGCTGGGAGACAGGGACCGGGGAGCTGTTTTTT. This translates into CASSWETGTGELFF. The entire variable domain, with the rest obtained from reference TRBV7-9 and TRBJ2-2, is as follows: DTGVSQNPRHKITKRGQNVTFRCDPISEHNRLYWYRQTLGQGPEFLTYFQNEAQLEKSRLLSDRFSAERPKGSFSTLEIQRTEQGDSAMYLCASSWETGTGELFFGEGSRLTVL.